This entry describes one T cell receptor (beta chain). Its antigen is unknown. The V gene lost 1 base and the J gene lost 9 bases, with 5 bases spanning the gap. The CDR3 runs to 11 residues. Germline V gene lookup returns CDR1 KGHDR and CDR2 SFDVKD. These data are taken from a study of early T cells in non-severe SARS-CoV-2 infection. Study-wide background: The study sequenced bulk RNA from unsorted whole blood, with chains unpaired.

Individually, cDNA molecules had unique molecular identifiers attached to them. TCRdb processed the 5' RACE reads anew with MiXCR; each CDR3 protein has one entry. The sample lists 57,000 or so distinct CDR3 sequences, around 12% occurring once. Study-level points and caveats: Using VDJdb, the matching emphasized anti-spike CD8 responses while missing private and CD4 specificities.

Sequenced material: whole blood. The TCR was taken from an adult who was a healthcare worker with PCR-confirmed SARS-CoV-2 infection or an uninfected control (not recorded which). This sequence joins TRBV24-1 and TRBJ2-5; D remains ambiguous. CDR3 amino acids: CATSDLMAQYF. Written as DNA, the CDR3 is TGTGCCACCAGTGATTTAATGGCCCAGTACTTC.